The 17 T cell receptor beta chains in this list originate from one sample, sequenced in a study of identifying expanded T cells in peripheral blood (dated by TCRdb to between 2018 and 2021). Library preparation was by the immunoSEQ multiplex PCR assay. TCRdb stores this immuneACCESS table with in-frame sequences only. Part of the clones is absent; in the studies checked, under half of the shortfall reflects unresolved V genes, and no reason is known for the rest. The sample data list approximately 75,000 clones, and 85% to 90% of these were observed just once. The ten largest clones capture around 3.3% of the sample. Sequences were obtained from blood. The receptors stem from a person aged 18 to 75 in good health.

Only one count was recorded for this clone. The rearrangement links TRBV5-1 to TRBJ2-2; 7 nucleotides align to TRBD2. The CDR3 is 17 residues long. Germline trimming cut 4 bases from V and 2 bases from J; bases unmatched to any gene: 11. CDR1 is SGHRS, CDR2 YFSETQ, per germline. This CDR3 reads CASSPSAGGGNTGELFF. The CDR3 DNA reads TGCGCCAGCAGCCCCAGTGCCGGCGGGGGAAACACCGGGGAGCTGTTTTTT. The variable domain in full, completed from reference TRBV5-1 and TRBJ2-2, reads KAGVTQTPRYLIKTRGQQVTLSCSPISGHRSVSWYQQTPGQGLQFLFEYFSETQRNKGNFPGRFSGRQFSNSRSEMNVSTLELGDSALYLCASSPSAGGGNTGELFFGEGSRLTVL.

The table lists this clone with a count of one. The rearrangement uses TRBV6-1 and TRBJ1-4; D ambiguous. Germline loops: CDR1 MNHNS, CDR2 SASEGT. Between the trimmed V and J ends, which lost 4 bases and 7 bases, there was a span of 10 bases. This CDR3 contains 13 residues. CDR3 in DNA: TGTGCCAGCAGTGCCCTGTACAGTGAAAAACTGTTTTTT. Residues: CASSALYSEKLFF.

The chain couples TRBV2 to TRBJ2-7, with 9 bases matching TRBD1. J lost 7 bases, V lost 2 bases, and 6 bases had no gene match. Per the germline V gene, CDR1 is SNHLY and CDR2 is FYNNEI. The CDR3 sequence is 14 residues long. CDR3 loop: CASSEMGQGREQYF. The CDR3 DNA reads as TGTGCCAGCAGTGAAATGGGACAGGGCAGAGAGCAGTACTTC.

This clone was seen only a few times. The J gene is TRBJ2-3, the V gene TRBV9, with TRBD1 identical over 8 bases. The CDR3 contains 14 residues. CDR1 SGDLS and CDR2 YYNGEE come from the germline V gene. The ends lost 3 bases at V and 9 bases at J; junction bases unmatched: 9. The CDR3 bases are TGTGCCAGCAGCGCCGGACAGGGAGACGACACGCAGTATTTT. This translates into CASSAGQGDDTQYF.

V is TRBV7-9 and J is TRBJ2-1, with D possibly being TRBD2 (5 bases). Per germline, CDR1 SEHNR and CDR2 FQNEAQ (reference sequence). The CDR3 has 16 residues. With 4 bases removed from V and 0 bases from J, the gap between germline ends came to 13 bases. In DNA form, the CDR3 reads TGTGCCAGCAGCTCGGGATACGGTAGCTCCTACAATGAGCAGTTCTTC. Translated, it gives CASSSGYGSSYNEQFF.

Worth noting for this clone: This sample also contains other DNA sequences that code for the same CDR3. This chain links TRBV20-1 with TRBJ2-7; no clear D gene. The CDR3 loop spans 10 amino acids. The germline CDR1 and CDR2 sequences are DFQATT and SNEGSKA (reference sequence). Trimming shortened V by 5 bases and J by 5 bases, and 7 bases separated the two germline ends. The CDR3 reads CSAGVDEQYF. The CDR3 DNA reads as TGCAGTGCTGGGGTGGACGAGCAGTACTTC.

This chain joins TRBV5-1 and TRBJ1-1; D unresolved. V was shortened by 0 bases and J by 5 bases, with 11 bases between the two germline ends. Per the germline V gene, CDR1 is SGHRS and CDR2 is YFSETQ. CDR3 size: 14 residues. For the CDR3, the DNA is TGCGCCAGCAGCTTGGAGGCAGCCCAGACTGAAGCTTTCTTT. Its protein is CASSLEAAQTEAFF.

This clone came up once. The chain uses TRBV19 and TRBJ2-1, with 9 bases fitting TRBD2. The CDR3 sequence is 17 residues long. Germline V gene lookup returns CDR1 LNHDA and CDR2 SQIVND (reference sequence). The junction had 12 bases not matched to a gene; V was cut back by 5 bases and J by 4 bases. Here the CDR3 reads CASSLVAGVTPYNEQFF. The CDR3 DNA sequence: TGTGCCAGTAGTCTGGTAGCGGGAGTTACCCCTTACAATGAGCAGTTCTTC.

The gene calls are TRBV27 and TRBJ2-5, with TRBD2 identical over 11 bases. V dropped 11 bases and J dropped 4; count of bases not matched to a gene: 18. This CDR3 has 17 amino acids. In germline, CDR1 is MNHEY, CDR2 SMNVEV (reference sequence). The CDR3 is CAPKTLAGGRSRETQYF. In DNA, the CDR3 is TGTGCCCCAAAGACCCTAGCGGGGGGCAGGAGTCGAGAGACCCAGTACTTC.

The chain couples TRBV21-1 to TRBJ1-1. TRBV21-1 is a known pseudogene. The CDR3 consists of 18 residues. CDR3 region: CASSSRRTRTSMNTEAFF. Written as DNA, the CDR3 is TGTGCCAGCAGCTCCCGTCGGACAAGGACTTCTATGAACACTGAAGCTTTCTTT.

V usage is TRBV7-2 and J usage is TRBJ2-5; TRBD2 agrees at 12 bases. The V segment lost 2 bases and the J segment 2 bases; nucleotides outside the gene matches: 6. The CDR3 consists of 17 residues. Looked up from germline, CDR1 is SGHTA and CDR2 is FQGNSA. CDR3 in DNA: TGTGCCAGCAGCTTACTCCGACTAGCGGGGGAGCAAGAGACCCAGTACTTC. Translation: CASSLLRLAGEQETQYF.

The CDR3 nucleotides are TGTGCCTCGGGACTAGGGACCGGGGAGCTGTTTTTT. Translating gives CASGLGTGELFF. J is TRBJ2-2 and V is TRBV10-3; 8 nucleotides agree with TRBD2. Looked up from germline, CDR1 is ENHRY and CDR2 is SYGVKD. The CDR3 consists of 12 residues. With 11 bases clipped from V and 5 bases from J, the junction kept 4 bases outside the gene matches.

The chain links TRBV7-8 to TRBJ1-5; D possibly corresponds to TRBD1 (5 bases). The CDR3 loop spans 16 amino acids. The germline V gene has CDR1 SGHVS and CDR2 FQNEAQ. Trimming shortened V by 1 base and J by 3 bases, and 13 bases separated the two germline ends. The CDR3 nucleotides read TGTGCCAGCAGCTTAGTCCCGACGGGGGTCAATCAGCCCCAGCATTTT. Amino acid sequence: CASSLVPTGVNQPQHF.

The chain has TRBV15 and TRBJ2-5; 7 positions agree with TRBD2. This CDR3 has 13 amino acids. CDR1 and CDR2 (germline): LNHNV, YYDKDF (reference sequence). Losses at the gene ends were 9 bases for V and 5 bases for J; bases not matched to a gene: 9. The CDR3 coding sequence is TGTGCCACGCAGGTCGGGGGGTTTGAGACCCAGTACTTC. It specifies CATQVGGFETQYF.

This clone has a handful of counts. The chain couples TRBV7-2 to TRBJ1-5; D ambiguous. CDR1 is SGHTA and CDR2 is FQGNSA in the germline V gene. The CDR3 totals 13 residues. Trimming took off 3 bases at V and 6 bases at J, with 9 bases between the two ends. CDR3 bases: TGTGCCAGCAGCTTTTACGGTGGTCAGCCCCAGCATTTT. This encodes CASSFYGGQPQHF. The full variable domain, completed using reference TRBV7-2 and TRBJ1-5, is GAGVSQSPSNKVTEKGKDVELRCDPISGHTALYWYRQSLGQGLEFLIYFQGNSAPDKSGLPSDRFSAERTGGSVSTLTIQRTQQEDSAVYLCASSFYGGQPQHFGDGTRLSIL.

The rearrangement joins TRBV13 to TRBJ2-7, with 7 bases fitting TRBD2. With 8 bases clipped from V and 2 bases from J, the junction kept 9 bases outside the gene matches. Germline V lookup: CDR1 PRHDT, CDR2 FYEKMQ (reference sequence). This CDR3 contains 14 residues. For the CDR3, the DNA is TGTGCCAGCTCGGGGGAGGGAGAGACCTACGAGCAGTACTTC. It yields the protein CASSGEGETYEQYF.

The gene calls are TRBV28 and TRBJ1-2; a possible D gene is TRBD1 (5 bases). Per germline, CDR1 MDHEN and CDR2 SYDVKM. The CDR3 runs 13 residues. V was clipped by 6 bases and J by 0 bases, with 8 bases between them. DNA of the CDR3: TGTGCCAGCAGAACAGGCCCTAACTATGGCTACACCTTC. Translating it yields CASRTGPNYGYTF.